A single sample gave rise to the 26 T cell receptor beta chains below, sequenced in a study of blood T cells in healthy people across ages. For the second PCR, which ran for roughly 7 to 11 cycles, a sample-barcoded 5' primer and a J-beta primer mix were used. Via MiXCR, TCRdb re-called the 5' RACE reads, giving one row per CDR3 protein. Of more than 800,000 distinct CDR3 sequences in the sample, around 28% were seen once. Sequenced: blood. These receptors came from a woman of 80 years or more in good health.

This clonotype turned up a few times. CDR3 nucleotides: TGTGCCTGGAGTGTTAGGCAGCGAGAGACCCAGTACTTC. Translation: CAWSVRQRETQYF. This chain uses TRBV30 with TRBJ2-5, with D unclear. Germline V lookup: CDR1 GTSNPN, CDR2 SVGIG (reference sequence). The V and J ends lost 0 bases and 4 bases respectively, with 9 bases between them. This CDR3 comprises 13 residues.

The CDR3 DNA sequence: TGCGCCAGCAGCCAAGCCCAGGGAAGGGATGAGCAGTACTTC. It specifies CASSQAQGRDEQYF. V and J are TRBV4-3 and TRBJ2-5; D is perhaps TRBD1 (5 bases). Germline CDR1 and CDR2: LGHNA and YSLEER. Between the trimmed V and J ends, which lost 1 base and 11 bases, there was a span of 17 bases. This CDR3 region has 14 residues.

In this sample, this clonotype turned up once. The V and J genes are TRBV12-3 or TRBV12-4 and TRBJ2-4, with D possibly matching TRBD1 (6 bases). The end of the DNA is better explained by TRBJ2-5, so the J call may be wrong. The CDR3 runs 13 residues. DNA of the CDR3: TGTGCCAGCAGCTACCAGGGGTGGGAGACCCAGTACTTC. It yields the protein CASSYQGWETQYF.

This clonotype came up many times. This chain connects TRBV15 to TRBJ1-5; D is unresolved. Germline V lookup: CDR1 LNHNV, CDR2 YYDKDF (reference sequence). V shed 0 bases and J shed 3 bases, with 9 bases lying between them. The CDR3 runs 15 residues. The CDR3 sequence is CATSREGRFNQPQHF. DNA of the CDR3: TGTGCCACCAGCAGAGAAGGTCGTTTCAATCAGCCCCAGCATTTT.

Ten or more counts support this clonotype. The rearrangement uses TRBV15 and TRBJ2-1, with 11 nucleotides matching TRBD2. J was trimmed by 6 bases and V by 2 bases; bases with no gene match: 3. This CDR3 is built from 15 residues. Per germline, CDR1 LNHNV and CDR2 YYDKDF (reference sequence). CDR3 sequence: CATSRRLAGGNEQFF. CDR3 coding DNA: TGTGCCACCAGCAGAAGGCTAGCGGGGGGCAATGAGCAGTTCTTC.

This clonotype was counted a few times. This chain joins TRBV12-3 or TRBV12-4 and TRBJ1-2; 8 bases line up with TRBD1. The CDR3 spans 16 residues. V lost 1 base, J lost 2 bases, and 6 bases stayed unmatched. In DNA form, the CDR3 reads TGTGCCAGCAGTTTAGTTTTCCGGACAGGGAACTATGGCTACACCTTC. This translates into CASSLVFRTGNYGYTF.

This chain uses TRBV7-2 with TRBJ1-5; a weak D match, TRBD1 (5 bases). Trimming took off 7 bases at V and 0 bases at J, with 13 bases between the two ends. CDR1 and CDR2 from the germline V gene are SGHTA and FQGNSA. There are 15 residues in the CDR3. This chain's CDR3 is CASNVITGSNQPQHF. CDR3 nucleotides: TGTGCCAGCAACGTAATAACAGGTAGCAATCAGCCCCAGCATTTT.

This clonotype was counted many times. DNA of the CDR3: TGTGCCACCTCACATCACGAAAGCGGGGAAGGGGTTTACAATGAGCAGTTCTTC. This translates into CATSHHESGEGVYNEQFF. The gene calls are TRBV6-1 and TRBJ2-1; TRBD2 matches 7 bases. Germline V gene data show CDR1 as MNHNS and CDR2 as SASEGT. The V and J ends lost 10 bases and 4 bases, in that order; junction bases with no gene match: 22. CDR3 length: 18 residues.

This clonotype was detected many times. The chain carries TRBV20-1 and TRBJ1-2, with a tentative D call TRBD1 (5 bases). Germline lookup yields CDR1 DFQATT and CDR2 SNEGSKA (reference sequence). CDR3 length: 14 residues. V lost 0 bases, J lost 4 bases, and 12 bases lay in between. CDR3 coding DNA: TGCAGTGCTAGAGAGGGGAAGGGGATCTATGGCTACACCTTC. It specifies CSAREGKGIYGYTF.

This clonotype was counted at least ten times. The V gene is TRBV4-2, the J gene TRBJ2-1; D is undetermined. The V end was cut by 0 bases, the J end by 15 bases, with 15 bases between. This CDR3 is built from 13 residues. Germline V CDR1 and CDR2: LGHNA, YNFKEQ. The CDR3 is CASSQDVASNRFF. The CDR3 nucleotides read TGTGCCAGCAGCCAAGATGTGGCCTCAAACCGGTTCTTC.

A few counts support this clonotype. The CDR3 DNA sequence: TGCGCCAGCAGCCGAGACAGGGGAAAGGGCTACACCTTC. This translates into CASSRDRGKGYTF. The chain combines TRBV4-3 with TRBJ1-2; the match to TRBD1 covers 8 bases. Losses at the gene ends were 4 bases for V and 8 bases for J; bases not matched to a gene: 6. Germline lookup yields CDR1 LGHNA and CDR2 YSLEER. The CDR3 has 13 residues.

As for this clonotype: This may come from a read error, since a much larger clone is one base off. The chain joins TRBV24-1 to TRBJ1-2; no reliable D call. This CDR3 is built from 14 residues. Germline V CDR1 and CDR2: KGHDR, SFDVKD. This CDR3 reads CATSETHGSDGHTF. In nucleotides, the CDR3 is TGTGCCACCAGTGAAACACACGGATCAGATGGCCACACCTTC.

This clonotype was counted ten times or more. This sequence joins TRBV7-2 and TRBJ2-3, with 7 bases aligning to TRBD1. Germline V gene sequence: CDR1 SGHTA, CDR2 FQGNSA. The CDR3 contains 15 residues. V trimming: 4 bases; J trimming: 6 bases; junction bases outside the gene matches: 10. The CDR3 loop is CASSSSGTVGDTQYF. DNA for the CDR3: TGTGCCAGCAGCTCCTCTGGGACAGTCGGGGATACGCAGTATTTT.

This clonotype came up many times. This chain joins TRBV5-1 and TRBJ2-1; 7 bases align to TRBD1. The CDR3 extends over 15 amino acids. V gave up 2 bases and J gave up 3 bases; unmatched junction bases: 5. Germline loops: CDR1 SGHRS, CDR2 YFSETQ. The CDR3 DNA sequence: TGCGCCAGCAGCTTTCCGGGACAGAACTACAATGAGCAGTTCTTC. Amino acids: CASSFPGQNYNEQFF.

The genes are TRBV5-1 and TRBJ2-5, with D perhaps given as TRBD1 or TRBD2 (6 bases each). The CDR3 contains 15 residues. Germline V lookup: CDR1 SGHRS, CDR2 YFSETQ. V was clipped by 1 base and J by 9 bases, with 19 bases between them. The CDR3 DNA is TGCGCCAGCAGCTTGTTCGGGACTGGGGGCGAGGCCCAGTACTTC. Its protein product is CASSLFGTGGEAQYF. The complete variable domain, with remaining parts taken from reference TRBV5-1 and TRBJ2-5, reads KAGVTQTPRYLIKTRGQQVTLSCSPISGHRSVSWYQQTPGQGLQFLFEYFSETQRNKGNFPGRFSGRQFSNSRSEMNVSTLELGDSALYLCASSLFGTGGEAQYFGPGTRLLVL.

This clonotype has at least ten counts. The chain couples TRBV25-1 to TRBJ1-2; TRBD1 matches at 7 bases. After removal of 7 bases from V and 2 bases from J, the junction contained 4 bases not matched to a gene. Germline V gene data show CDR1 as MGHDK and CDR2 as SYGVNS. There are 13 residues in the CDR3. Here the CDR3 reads CASKATGNYGYTF. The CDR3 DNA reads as TGTGCCAGCAAGGCGACAGGGAACTATGGCTACACCTTC.

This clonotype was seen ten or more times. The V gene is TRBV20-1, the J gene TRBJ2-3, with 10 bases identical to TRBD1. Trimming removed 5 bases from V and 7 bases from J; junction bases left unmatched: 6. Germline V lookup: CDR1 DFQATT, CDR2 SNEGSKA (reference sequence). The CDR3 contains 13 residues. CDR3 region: CSAQTGGFNTQYF. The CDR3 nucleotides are TGCAGTGCTCAGACAGGGGGCTTCAATACGCAGTATTTT.

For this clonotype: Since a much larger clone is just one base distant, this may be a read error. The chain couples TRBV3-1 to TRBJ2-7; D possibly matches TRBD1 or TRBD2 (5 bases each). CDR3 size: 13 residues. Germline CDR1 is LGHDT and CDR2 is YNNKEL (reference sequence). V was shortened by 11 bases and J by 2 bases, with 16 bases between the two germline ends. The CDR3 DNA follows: TGTGCCGGCAAACCGTGGGGGACCTACGAGCAGTACTTC. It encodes CAGKPWGTYEQYF.

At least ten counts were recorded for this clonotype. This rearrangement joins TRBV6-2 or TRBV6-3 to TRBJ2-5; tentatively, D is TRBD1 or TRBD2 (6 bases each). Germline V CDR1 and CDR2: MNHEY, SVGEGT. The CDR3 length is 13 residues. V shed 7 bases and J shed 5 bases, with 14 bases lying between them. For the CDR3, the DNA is TGTGCCAGCACTTGGGGGGCTTTGGAGACCCAGTACTTC. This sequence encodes CASTWGALETQYF.

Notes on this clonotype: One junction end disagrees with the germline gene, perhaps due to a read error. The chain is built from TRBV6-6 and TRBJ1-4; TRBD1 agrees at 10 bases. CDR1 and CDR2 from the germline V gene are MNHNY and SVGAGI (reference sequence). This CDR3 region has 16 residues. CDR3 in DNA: TGTGTCAGCAGCAAAGGACAGGGGGAGAGAGATGAAAAACTGTTTTTT. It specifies CVSSKGQGERDEKLFF.

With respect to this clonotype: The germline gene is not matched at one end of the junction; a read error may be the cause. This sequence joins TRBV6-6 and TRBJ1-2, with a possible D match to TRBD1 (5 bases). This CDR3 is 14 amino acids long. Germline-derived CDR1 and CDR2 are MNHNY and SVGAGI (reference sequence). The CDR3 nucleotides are TGTGCCGGCAGCCACATTCCAGGGCCGGGTGGCTACACCTTC. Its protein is CAGSHIPGPGGYTF.

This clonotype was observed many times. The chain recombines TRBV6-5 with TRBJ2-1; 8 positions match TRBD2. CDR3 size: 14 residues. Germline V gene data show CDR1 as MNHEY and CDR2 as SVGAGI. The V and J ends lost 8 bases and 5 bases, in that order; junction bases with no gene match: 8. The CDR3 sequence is CASSKAGVDNEQFF. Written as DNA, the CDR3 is TGTGCCAGCTCAAAAGCGGGGGTAGACAATGAGCAGTTCTTC.

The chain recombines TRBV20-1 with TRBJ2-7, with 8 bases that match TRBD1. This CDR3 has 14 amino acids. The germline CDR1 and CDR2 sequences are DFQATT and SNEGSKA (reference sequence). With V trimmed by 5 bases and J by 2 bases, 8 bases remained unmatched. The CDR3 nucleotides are TGCAGTGCTCTCAGAGGACAGGGCACCTACGAGCAGTACTTC. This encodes CSALRGQGTYEQYF.

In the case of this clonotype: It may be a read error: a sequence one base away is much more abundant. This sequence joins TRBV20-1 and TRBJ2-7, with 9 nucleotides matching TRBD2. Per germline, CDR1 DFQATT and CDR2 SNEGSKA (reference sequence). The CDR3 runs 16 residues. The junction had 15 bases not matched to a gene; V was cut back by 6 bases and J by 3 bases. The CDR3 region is CSALHPAGGPCYEQYF. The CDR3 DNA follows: TGCAGTGCCCTACATCCGGCGGGGGGGCCTTGCTACGAGCAGTACTTC.

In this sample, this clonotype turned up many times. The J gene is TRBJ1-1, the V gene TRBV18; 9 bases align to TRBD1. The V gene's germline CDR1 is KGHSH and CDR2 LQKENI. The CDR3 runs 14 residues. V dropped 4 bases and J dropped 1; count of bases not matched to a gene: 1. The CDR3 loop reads CASSQGQGNTEAFF. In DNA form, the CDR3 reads TGTGCCAGCTCACAGGGACAGGGGAACACTGAAGCTTTCTTT.

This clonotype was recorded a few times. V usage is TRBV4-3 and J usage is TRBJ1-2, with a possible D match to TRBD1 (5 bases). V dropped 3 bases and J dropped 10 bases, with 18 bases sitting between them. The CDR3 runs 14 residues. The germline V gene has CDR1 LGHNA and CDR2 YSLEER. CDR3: CASSQETGTKAYTF. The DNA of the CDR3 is TGCGCCAGCAGCCAGGAGACCGGGACGAAAGCCTACACCTTC.